A selection of T cell receptor beta chains follows, all from one sample in a study of blood T cell repertoires in COVID-19. Assay used: immunoSEQ multiplex PCR; TCRdb lists only in-frame clones, some missing. Altogether about 280,000 clones are present, roughly 85% being singletons, with the ten largest covering roughly 5.3%. Specimen: peripheral blood. The receptors were sampled from a man in his forties or fifties with active or convalescent COVID-19. Both conserved end residues are part of each CDR3. D genes are given only for firm matches. A row's size may be missing; if present it is once, few, many or a size class.

size	D	V	J	CDR3	DNA
-	-	TRBV2	TRBJ1-6	CASSVDMNSPLHF	TGTGCCAGCAGTGTTGACATGAATTCACCCCTCCACTTT
-	-	TRBV24-1	TRBJ1-2	CATSDVGGYTF	TGTGCCACCAGTGACGTCGGGGGCTACACCTTC
-	TRBD2	TRBV5-4	TRBJ2-7	CASSLGGGLGGLGEQYF	TGTGCCAGCAGCTTGGGCGGGGGGCTAGGTGGGTTAGGCGAGCAGTACTTC
-	-	TRBV9	TRBJ2-3	CASSVGPKGTDTQYF	TGTGCCAGCAGCGTAGGGCCAAAGGGGACAGATACGCAGTATTTT
once	-	TRBV30	TRBJ1-1	CAGAAGDTEAFF	TGTGCCGGGGCCGCAGGGGACACTGAAGCTTTCTTT
-	TRBD1	TRBV4-1	TRBJ2-2	CASSTRDSTGELFF	TGCGCCAGCAGCACCCGGGACAGCACCGGGGAGCTGTTTTTT
once	TRBD1	TRBV9	TRBJ1-5	CASSVGGGDRGEPQHF	TGTGCCAGCAGCGTAGGAGGGGGGGACAGGGGTGAGCCCCAGCATTTT
-	-	TRBV6-6	TRBJ1-5	CASSPNDRNHQPQHF	TGTGCCAGCAGTCCAAACGACAGGAATCATCAGCCCCAGCATTTT
-	-	TRBV6-2/TRBV6-3	TRBJ1-2	CASSLIWTNSHVYGYTF	TGTGCCAGCAGTTTAATTTGGACAAACAGCCATGTCTATGGCTACACCTTC
-	-	TRBV6-1	TRBJ1-6	CASSEGTNSPLHF	TGTGCCAGCAGTGAAGGGACAAATTCACCCCTCCACTTT
-	TRBD1	TRBV28	TRBJ1-6	CASRWDRSPLHF	TGTGCCAGCAGGTGGGACAGGTCACCCCTCCACTTT
few	-	TRBV18	TRBJ1-1	CASSPNRNTEAFF	TGTGCCAGCTCACCGAACAGGAACACTGAAGCTTTCTTT
-	-	TRBV2	TRBJ1-2	CASSAGGRGYGYTF	TGTGCCAGCAGCGCGGGCGGGAGGGGATATGGCTACACCTTC
-	TRBD2	TRBV5-1	TRBJ2-1	CASTLAGGSFSYNEQFF	TGCGCCAGCACGTTAGCGGGAGGGTCCTTTTCCTACAATGAGCAGTTCTTC
-	-	TRBV16	TRBJ1-2	CASSNYPGGNYGYTF	TGTGCCAGCAGCAACTACCCCGGGGGGAACTATGGCTACACCTTC
-	TRBD1	TRBV2	TRBJ2-3	CASQRDRPTDTQYF	TGTGCCAGCCAACGGGACAGACCCACAGATACGCAGTATTTT
-	TRBD1	TRBV18	TRBJ2-7	CASSPRDSGDEQYF	TGTGCCAGCTCACCCCGGGACAGTGGGGACGAGCAGTACTTC